The 27 T cell receptor beta chains reported below all come from one sample, sequenced in a study of T cells after yellow fever vaccination. TCRdb reanalysed the 5' RACE reads using MiXCR and keeps one entry per CDR3 protein. The table includes under 300,000 distinct CDR3 sequences, over 10% detected once. Specimen: CD4+ T cells sorted from PBMCs, collected 45 days after the yellow fever booster vaccination. These receptors were collected from a man aged 25-40 years who received the YFV17D yellow fever vaccine.

The chain employs TRBV5-6 and TRBJ1-1, with a tentative D call TRBD1 (5 bases). Germline values: CDR1 SGHDT, CDR2 YYEEEE. There are 14 residues in the CDR3. V lost 0 bases and J 2 bases, leaving 8 bases between the germline ends. The DNA of the CDR3 is TGTGCCAGCAGCTTGGGCAGGGAAAACACTGAAGCTTTCTTT. Protein product: CASSLGRENTEAFF. Supplemented by reference TRBV5-6 and TRBJ1-1, the full variable domain reads DAGVTQSPTHLIKTRGQQVTLRCSPKSGHDTVSWYQQALGQGPQFIFQYYEEEERQRGNFPDRFSGHQFPNYSSELNVNALLLGDSALYLCASSLGRENTEAFFGQGTRLTVV.

This chain's CDR3 is CASSPPRGDGEAFF. CDR3 DNA sequence: TGTGCCAGCAGCCCACCAAGGGGAGATGGTGAAGCTTTCTTT. This chain links TRBV4-2 with TRBJ1-1, with D maybe TRBD1 (5 bases). This CDR3 region has 14 residues. The germline CDR1 and CDR2 sequences are LGHNA and YNFKEQ. The ends were cut back, 4 bases at V and 7 bases at J, with 16 bases in the middle.

The chain is built from TRBV5-5 and TRBJ2-5; the D gene could be TRBD1 or TRBD2 (5 bases each). V shed 4 bases and J shed 4 bases, with 20 bases lying between them. The CDR3 spans 16 residues. The germline V gene has CDR1 SGHKS and CDR2 YYEKEE (reference sequence). CDR3 sequence: CASSPLEVGAGETQYF. The CDR3, as DNA: TGTGCCAGCAGCCCCCTTGAGGTTGGGGCGGGAGAGACCCAGTACTTC. Combining the CDR3 with reference TRBV5-5 and TRBJ2-5 gives the whole variable domain DAGVTQSPTHLIKTRGQQVTLRCSPISGHKSVSWYQQVLGQGPQFIFQYYEKEERGRGNFPDRFSARQFPNYSSELNVNALLLGDSALYLCASSPLEVGAGETQYFGPGTRLLVL.

The rearrangement links TRBV12-3 or TRBV12-4 to TRBJ2-3; 10 nucleotides align to TRBD2. V was pared by 6 bases and J by 3 bases, with 3 bases of the junction left unmatched. The CDR3 runs to 14 residues. The CDR3 DNA is TGTGCCAGCAGCCCTAGCGGGGGAACAGATACGCAGTATTTT. It specifies CASSPSGGTDTQYF.

This clonotype has only one observation. The chain joins TRBV5-1 to TRBJ2-5; 14 bases agree with TRBD2. The CDR3 is made up of 17 amino acids. V shed 4 bases, J shed 5 bases, and the junction held 10 bases outside the gene matches. From germline, CDR1 is SGHRS and CDR2 YFSETQ. As DNA, the CDR3 is TGCGCCAGCAGCGGTGGACTAGCGGGAGGCCAGGTGGAGACCCAGTACTTC. This sequence encodes CASSGGLAGGQVETQYF.

Only a few counts were recorded for this clonotype. The rearrangement uses TRBV20-1 and TRBJ2-4; D ambiguous. The CDR3 sequence is 13 residues long. CDR1 is DFQATT and CDR2 is SNEGSKA in the germline V gene (reference sequence). CDR3 in DNA: TGCCTCCTACGAGAAACAACCAAAAACATTCAGTACTTC. Its protein product is CLLRETTKNIQYF.

This clonotype was observed a handful of times. This could be a read error, since a much larger clone is one nucleotide away. The rearrangement links TRBV2 to TRBJ2-2; D gene uncertain. The V gene's germline CDR1 is SNHLY and CDR2 FYNNEI. There are 12 residues in the CDR3. With 6 bases removed from V and 3 bases from J, the gap between germline ends came to 5 bases. In DNA, the CDR3 is TGTGCCAGCAGCTATTACACCGGGGAGCTGTTTTTT. This gives the protein CASSYYTGELFF.

This chain links TRBV6-5 with TRBJ1-3; weak D call: TRBD1 (6 bases). Trimming took 4 bases from V and 4 from J, leaving 17 bases between them. Germline values: CDR1 MNHEY, CDR2 SVGAGI. The CDR3 extends over 16 amino acids. CDR3 sequence reads: CASSSQQGTTGNTIYF. DNA of the CDR3: TGTGCCAGCAGTTCTCAACAGGGCACAACAGGAAACACCATATATTTT.

This clonotype showed up just a few times. The chain couples TRBV27 to TRBJ2-5; 10 bases agree with TRBD2. Germline loops: CDR1 MNHEY, CDR2 SMNVEV (reference sequence). With V trimmed by 6 bases and J by 5 bases, 12 bases remained unmatched. The CDR3 length is 16 residues. CDR3 sequence (DNA): TGTGCCAGCAGGCCCCGGACTAGCGGTCTCCATGAGACCCAGTACTTC. It is translated as CASRPRTSGLHETQYF.

This chain links TRBV29-1 with TRBJ2-5; no clear D. Germline loops: CDR1 SQVTM, CDR2 ANQGSEA. Deletions cut 7 bases from V and 5 bases from J, with 14 bases between. CDR3 length equals 12 residues. CDR3 amino acids: CSERTDRETQYF. The CDR3 nucleotides read TGCAGCGAGAGGACGGACCGGGAGACCCAGTACTTC.

This clonotype was detected only a few times. The chain uses TRBV5-1 and TRBJ1-2; 7 bases match TRBD1. This CDR3 is 14 amino acids long. The V gene end was trimmed by 3 bases and the J gene end by 3 bases; junction bases not matched to a gene: 5. Per the germline V gene, CDR1 is SGHRS and CDR2 is YFSETQ. In DNA, the CDR3 is TGCGCCAGCAGCTCTGGACAGGTTGACTATGGCTACACCTTC. Translation gives CASSSGQVDYGYTF.

This clonotype has just a few counts. The rearrangement links TRBV29-1 to TRBJ2-3, with D maybe TRBD2 (6 bases). This CDR3 comprises 12 residues. The V end was cut by 2 bases, the J end by 5 bases, with 8 bases between. Per germline, CDR1 SQVTM and CDR2 ANQGSEA. CDR3 residues: CSVELARDTQYF. As DNA, the CDR3 is TGCAGCGTTGAACTAGCGAGAGATACGCAGTATTTT.

This clonotype was found a few times. The chain has TRBV5-1 and TRBJ1-1; possibly TRBD1 for D (5 bases). Germline loops: CDR1 SGHRS, CDR2 YFSETQ. The CDR3 totals 15 residues. V lost 0 bases to trimming and J lost 4 bases, with 13 bases between them. In DNA, the CDR3 is TGCGCCAGCAGCTTGGGGGCTCAGGGAATCACTGAAGCTTTCTTT. Translating it yields CASSLGAQGITEAFF.

As for this clonotype: One end of the junction varies from germline; a read error may be responsible. The chain is built from TRBV12-3 or TRBV12-4 and TRBJ1-5; no firm D call. The CDR3 contains 14 residues. CDR3 DNA: TGTTCCAGCAGTCCCGGACTTCGGGATCAGCCCCAGCATTTT. Translation gives CSSSPGLRDQPQHF.

Many counts were recorded for this clonotype. This chain links TRBV5-1 with TRBJ2-1; 7 nucleotides line up with TRBD2. V trimming: 4 bases; J trimming: 0 bases; junction bases outside the gene matches: 13. Germline values: CDR1 SGHRS, CDR2 YFSETQ. The CDR3 is 18 residues long. The CDR3 here is CASSPSRDYGSSYNEQFF. The DNA of the CDR3 is TGCGCCAGCAGCCCGTCCCGGGACTACGGATCCTCCTACAATGAGCAGTTCTTC. Filled out from reference TRBV5-1 and TRBJ2-1, the complete variable domain reads KAGVTQTPRYLIKTRGQQVTLSCSPISGHRSVSWYQQTPGQGLQFLFEYFSETQRNKGNFPGRFSGRQFSNSRSEMNVSTLELGDSALYLCASSPSRDYGSSYNEQFFGPGTRLTVL.

About this clonotype itself: The junction and the germline gene differ at one end; a read error may be behind it. The chain recombines TRBV7-8 with TRBJ2-2, with 7 bases lining up with TRBD1. Germline V gene lookup returns CDR1 SGHVS and CDR2 FQNEAQ. This CDR3 region has 17 residues. As DNA, the CDR3 is TGTGCCATCAGCTTCCGGGACAGACCCTTAAACACCGGGGAGCTGTTTTTT. This sequence encodes CAISFRDRPLNTGELFF.

V usage is TRBV7-2 and J usage is TRBJ2-7; 10 nucleotides match TRBD2. Germline CDR1 SGHTA, CDR2 FQGNSA. With V trimmed by 2 bases and J by 0 bases, 4 bases remained unmatched. The CDR3 runs 16 residues. CDR3 DNA sequence: TGTGCCAGCAGCTTATCTTCTAGCGGGAGCTCCTACGAGCAGTACTTC. This sequence encodes CASSLSSSGSSYEQYF.

The chain links TRBV3-1 to TRBJ2-7; D remains unclear. V was cut by 3 bases and J by 5 bases, with 20 bases left in between. The germline gives CDR1 LGHDT, CDR2 YNNKEL (reference sequence). This CDR3 is 16 amino acids long. The CDR3 loop reads CASSQYTAPSSNEQYF. CDR3 bases: TGTGCCAGCAGCCAGTATACAGCGCCCTCCTCTAACGAGCAGTACTTC.

This sequence joins TRBV20-1 and TRBJ2-2, with D perhaps matching TRBD1 or TRBD2 (5 bases each). The V gene's germline CDR1 is DFQATT and CDR2 SNEGSKA (reference sequence). With 4 bases removed from V and 0 bases from J, the gap between germline ends came to 9 bases. The CDR3 is 14 amino acids. The CDR3 DNA reads TGCAGTGCTATGAGGGACCCGAACACCGGGGAGCTGTTTTTT. Its protein is CSAMRDPNTGELFF.

This clonotype showed up just a few times. V and J are TRBV7-2 and TRBJ1-1; 7 bases fit TRBD1. The germline V gene has CDR1 SGHTA and CDR2 FQGNSA. The trim removed 5 bases at V and 2 bases at J, leaving 8 bases unmatched. The length of the CDR3 is 15 residues. Written as DNA, the CDR3 is TGTGCCAGCAGCCTAGAGACAGGGATTAACACTGAAGCTTTCTTT. This encodes CASSLETGINTEAFF.

Many counts were recorded for this clonotype. The CDR3: CASIPPGGYSYEQYF. Here the CDR3 DNA reads TGTGCCAGCATCCCACCCGGCGGCTATTCCTACGAGCAGTACTTC. The chain has TRBV7-2 and TRBJ2-7; D uncertain. This CDR3 spans 15 amino acids. Germline CDR1 and CDR2: SGHTA and FQGNSA. V lost 7 bases and J lost 1, with 17 bases in between.

The chain employs TRBV12-3 or TRBV12-4 and TRBJ2-7; D is possibly TRBD1 (6 bases). The CDR3 has 14 residues. The ends were cut back, 6 bases at V and 3 bases at J, with 15 bases in the middle. CDR3 sequence reads: CASRGLDSFYEQYF. For the CDR3, the DNA is TGTGCCAGCAGAGGACTGGACAGCTTCTACGAGCAGTACTTC.

The chain carries TRBV12-3 or TRBV12-4 and TRBJ2-3; D call uncertain. This CDR3 is 15 amino acids long. Trimming stripped 0 bases from V and 5 bases from J, with 12 bases between. The CDR3 sequence: CASSLALKDGDTQYF. Here the CDR3 DNA reads TGTGCCAGCAGTTTAGCGCTAAAGGACGGAGATACGCAGTATTTT.

This clonotype was found many times. V is TRBV12-3 or TRBV12-4 and J is TRBJ1-1; D perhaps matches TRBD1 (5 bases). Trimming took 3 bases from V and 5 from J, leaving 16 bases between them. This CDR3 is built from 15 residues. The CDR3 reads CASSFQTAEGTEAFF. CDR3 in DNA: TGTGCCAGCAGTTTTCAGACAGCAGAAGGGACTGAAGCTTTCTTT.

This clonotype was observed a few times. The rearrangement joins TRBV20-1 to TRBJ2-7; D perhaps matches TRBD1 (5 bases). The CDR3 spans 14 residues. Per the germline V gene, CDR1 is DFQATT and CDR2 is SNEGSKA (reference sequence). Trimming removed 8 bases at V and 0 bases at J, with 17 bases between. CDR3 region: CSFRRTGSSYEQYF. DNA of the CDR3: TGCAGTTTTCGGCGAACAGGTAGCTCCTACGAGCAGTACTTC.

V usage is TRBV29-1 and J usage is TRBJ2-7; unclear D gene. CDR3 length: 12 amino acids. Trimming stripped 5 bases from V and 4 bases from J, with 12 bases between. In germline, CDR1 is SQVTM, CDR2 ANQGSEA. This CDR3 is CSVLAGPYEQYF. CDR3 sequence (DNA): TGCAGCGTTTTGGCAGGCCCGTACGAGCAGTACTTC.

In nucleotides, the CDR3 is TGTGCCAGCTCTTGGGGGCTCGAGCAGTACTTC. This encodes CASSWGLEQYF. This rearrangement joins TRBV28 to TRBJ2-7, with D perhaps TRBD1 (6 bases). The CDR3 totals 11 residues. Trimming shortened V by 8 bases and J by 6 bases, and 11 bases separated the two germline ends. Germline CDR1 MDHEN, CDR2 SYDVKM.